This TCR beta chain emerged from a study of OX40 agonist ivuxolimab in advanced cancers. Study-wide context: Ivuxolimab was a fully human IgG2 agonistic monoclonal antibody targeting the costimulatory receptor OX40 (CD134). In the dose-escalation cohort, approximately 82% of patients were male, and the mean age was roughly 60 years with a range of roughly 20 to 85. Patients were allowed to have had prior anti-PD-1, anti-PD-L1 or anti-CTLA-4 therapy, and roughly two fifths of the dose-escalation patients had been treated with checkpoint inhibitors. Of the approximately 53 patients in dose escalation, about 20 had hepatocellular carcinoma, roughly 15 had melanoma, 9 had renal cell carcinoma and 9 had head and neck cancer. Intravenous ivuxolimab was administered to patients every 2 weeks at six dose levels: 0.01, 0.1, 0.3, 1.5, 3 and 10 mg/kg. Three dose-escalation patients achieved partial responses, one with hepatocellular carcinoma and two with cutaneous melanoma. The point of sequencing TCRbeta in the periphery was to test whether ivuxolimab changed TCR sequence diversity and drove clonal T-cell expansion. The monotherapy dose-escalation portion (N ≈ 50 patients) of the phase I ivuxolimab trial is reported in the paper. General conclusions and limits of the study: Partial responders in the 0.1-3.0 mg/kg groups had among the lowest normalized peripheral clonal expansion, especially among CD8+ T cells. At doses from 0.1 to 3.0 mg/kg, clonal expansion was seen in both CD4+ and CD8+ blood T cells between baseline and week 6. Which antigens the clonally expanded peripheral T cells were specific for was not determined. Low levels of normalized T-cell clonal expansion were also shown by some nonresponding patients. After ivuxolimab, expanded clones were on average more numerous among CD8+ T cells than among CD4+ T cells.

The CDR3 spans 15 residues, from the cysteine through the phenylalanine. Left in the record is the CDR3 DNA by itself, 45 bases read in frame from the first base. The germline V end is reduced by 4 bases and the J end by 4 bases; junction bases left unmatched: 5. CDR1 SGHNT and CDR2 YYREEE were looked up in the germline V gene (reference sequence). Genomic DNA was isolated from the sorted cells so that the TCRbeta CDR3 region could be sequenced. The immunoSEQ Assay was used to sequence the TCRbeta CDR3 regions. TCRdb stores this immuneACCESS table with in-frame sequences only. Part of the clones is absent; in the studies checked, under half of the shortfall reflects unresolved V genes, and no reason is known for the rest. The sample yields 9,500 to 13,000 clones; over 80% were counted once. The top ten constitute more than 9% of the sample. This clone was seen a single time. The antigen this receptor binds is unknown. Base qualities were left out, and no much larger clone turns up one base away.

The trial excluded patients who had a history of autoimmune disease or who were on systemic immunosuppression. Peripheral blood for TCR sequencing was drawn from every dose cohort at baseline, at cycle 4 day 1 and at cycle 7 day 1. The samples were drawn from a first-in-human, open-label, multicenter phase I dose-escalation trial of ivuxolimab. Adults with locally advanced or metastatic melanoma, renal cell, hepatocellular, or head and neck squamous cell carcinoma were enrolled in the trial. Before TCR sequencing, CD4+ and CD8+ T cells were separately sorted from peripheral blood. The chain uses TRBV5-4 and TRBJ2-5, and TRBD1 aligns with 12 junction nucleotides. The clonotype was recovered from an adult with an advanced solid tumor such as melanoma, head and neck, liver or kidney cancer. The source was CD4+ or CD8+ T cells sorted from blood, collected in a trial of the OX40 agonist ivuxolimab. The CDR3 corresponds to CASSVGTGGLETQYF. The DNA sequence follows: TGTGCCAGCAGCGTGGGGACAGGGGGCTTAGAGACCCAGTACTTC.